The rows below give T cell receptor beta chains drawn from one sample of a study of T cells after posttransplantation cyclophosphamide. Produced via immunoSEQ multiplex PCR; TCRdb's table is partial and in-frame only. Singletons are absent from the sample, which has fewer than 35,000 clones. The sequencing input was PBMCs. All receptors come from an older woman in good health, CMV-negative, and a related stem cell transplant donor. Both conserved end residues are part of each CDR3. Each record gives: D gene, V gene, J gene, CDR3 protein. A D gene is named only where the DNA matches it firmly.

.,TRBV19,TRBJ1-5,CASSMVSGYNQPQHF
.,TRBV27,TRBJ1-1,CASSPIAPINRYTEAFF
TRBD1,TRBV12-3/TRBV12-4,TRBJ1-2,CASSHAWGQGDYGYTF
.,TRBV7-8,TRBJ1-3,CASSPRTGFFSGNTIYF
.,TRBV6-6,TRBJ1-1,CASRSVIPGETEAFF
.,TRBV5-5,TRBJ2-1,CASSGSVSSYNEQFF
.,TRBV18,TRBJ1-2,CASSPPVVNYGYTF
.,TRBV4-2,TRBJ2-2,CASRRDSDTGELFF
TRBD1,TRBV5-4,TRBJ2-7,CASTPHLEGQGPYEQYF
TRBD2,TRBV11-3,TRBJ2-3,CASSWSSAGGSTDTQYF
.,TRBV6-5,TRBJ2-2,CASSFQVTANTGELFF
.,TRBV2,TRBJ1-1,CASSGQGGYTEAFF
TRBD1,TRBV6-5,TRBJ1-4,CASSSSGTGSEKLFF
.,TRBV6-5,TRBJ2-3,CASSYTRSEDTQYF
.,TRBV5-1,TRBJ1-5,CASSLDGTNSNQPQHF
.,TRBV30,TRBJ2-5,CAWSLQKKEPQYF
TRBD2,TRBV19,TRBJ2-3,CASSPSTPGLAGGTDTQYF
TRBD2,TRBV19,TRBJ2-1,CASSRAGGMNEQFF
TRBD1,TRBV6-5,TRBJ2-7,CASSSGQTYEQYF
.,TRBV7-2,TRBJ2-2,CASSFRVGGELFF
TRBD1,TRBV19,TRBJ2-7,CASSAGQGAEQYF
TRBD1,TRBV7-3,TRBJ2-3,CASRSDRDTDTQYF
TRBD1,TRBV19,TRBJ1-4,CASSDRGGEKLFF
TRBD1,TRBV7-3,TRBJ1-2,CASSRDRNYGYTF
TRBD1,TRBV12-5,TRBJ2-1,CASGPGQGAHEQFF
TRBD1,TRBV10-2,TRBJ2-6,CASSRTGGANVLTF
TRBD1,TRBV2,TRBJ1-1,CASIKDRGRAFF
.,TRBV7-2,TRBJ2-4,CASSLGQGLNIQYF
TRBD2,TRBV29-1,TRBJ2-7,CSVDGVGGRPSGNYEQYF